This TCR beta chain was sequenced during a study of T-cell reconstitution after alpha-beta-depleted transplantation in children. General observations from the study: Diversity and T-cell counts at one year after transplant derived mostly from new T cells. Some patients owed their high day-60 TCRbeta diversity to surviving recipient T cells and thymic progenitors.

The CDR3 runs to 15 residues. V lost 7 bases to trimming and J lost 5 bases; unmatched junction nucleotides: 6. Per germline, CDR1 MRHNA and CDR2 SNTAGT. There are many counts of this clonotype. Its antigen is unidentified. Preparation of the TCRbeta library used unique molecular identifiers. TCRdb independently ran MiXCR on the PCR reads; one entry per CDR3 protein. The sample yields more than 200,000 distinct CDR3 sequences, roughly 24% seen once. The material was PBMCs, obtained before TCRalphabeta/CD19-depleted stem cell transplant. The sequence was obtained from a girl aged 2 to 9 with Fanconi anemia, due to receive a stem cell transplant. V usage is TRBV6-4 and J usage is TRBJ2-3, with 13 positions matching TRBD2. CDR3 loop: CASTNTSGREDTQYF. The CDR3 DNA reads as TGTGCCAGCACCAATACTAGCGGGAGGGAAGATACGCAGTATTTT.